This passage covers 10 T cell receptor beta chains from one sample sequenced in a study of patients and donors after allogeneic stem cell transplantation. A single record per CDR3 protein comes from TCRdb applying MiXCR to the RT-PCR reads. The data hold some 880,000 distinct CDR3 sequences, with 18% observed a single time. Sequenced material: blood, either unsorted or a sorted T cell fraction (not recorded which). These receptor sequences come from a human donor who was either an allogeneic HSCT recipient or a stem cell or donor lymphocyte infusion donor (not recorded which). It is not recorded whose cells these are; they may come from a transplant donor.

The chain carries TRBV27 and TRBJ1-2, with 12 bases fitting TRBD1. Germline V gene lookup returns CDR1 MNHEY and CDR2 SMNVEV (reference sequence). V lost 5 bases to trimming and J lost 5 bases; unmatched junction nucleotides: 6. The CDR3 is 15 residues long. CDR3 sequence reads: CASSPGTGGSYGYTF. CDR3 bases: TGTGCCAGCAGTCCCGGGACAGGGGGCTCGTATGGCTACACCTTC.

The CDR3 bases are TGTGCCAGCAGCGTCCTTAAAGGCTCACCCCTCCACTTT. This translates into CASSVLKGSPLHF. The chain joins TRBV9 to TRBJ1-6; D gene ambiguous. V was trimmed by 2 bases and J by 10 bases, leaving 10 bases between them. The CDR3 has 13 residues. Germline V gene lookup returns CDR1 SGDLS and CDR2 YYNGEE.

This chain links TRBV24-1 with TRBJ1-2; no clear D gene. Germline V gene sequence: CDR1 KGHDR, CDR2 SFDVKD. The length of the CDR3 is 12 residues. The V gene lost 6 bases and the J gene lost 4 bases, with 8 bases spanning the gap. The DNA of the CDR3 is TGTGCCACCAGTAATGCGATCTATGGCTACACCTTC. Residues: CATSNAIYGYTF.

There are a few counts of this clonotype. This chain connects TRBV6-1 to TRBJ1-1, with D perhaps TRBD1 (5 bases). This CDR3 is built from 15 residues. Germline V gene lookup returns CDR1 MNHNS and CDR2 SASEGT. With 1 base removed from V and 0 bases from J, the gap between germline ends came to 9 bases. The CDR3 loop is CASSEGGGVNTEAFF. The CDR3 bases are TGTGCCAGCAGTGAAGGGGGGGGAGTGAACACTGAAGCTTTCTTT.

CDR3 in DNA: TGTGCCAGCAGCTTTCCCCTACTCCGACAAGAGACCCAGTACTTC. Protein: CASSFPLLRQETQYF. The gene calls are TRBV7-6 and TRBJ2-5; no clear D gene. Trimming removed 3 bases from V and 2 bases from J, with 13 bases in between. CDR1 and CDR2 from the germline V gene are SGHVS and FNYEAQ. This CDR3 has 15 residues.

This clonotype was seen only a few times. The chain combines TRBV2 with TRBJ2-7; 15 positions agree with TRBD2. The CDR3 is 15 residues long. The germline V gene encodes CDR1 SNHLY and CDR2 FYNNEI. J lost 4 bases, V lost 7 bases, and 5 bases had no gene match. CDR3 in DNA: TGTGCCAGCATTTCAGGACTAGCGGGAGGGTACGAGCAGTACTTC. Its translation: CASISGLAGGYEQYF. Filled out from reference TRBV2 and TRBJ2-7, the complete variable domain reads EPEVTQTPSHQVTQMGQEVILRCVPISNHLYFYWYRQILGQKVEFLVSFYNNEISEKSEIFDDQFSVERPDGSNFTLKIRSTKLEDSAMYFCASISGLAGGYEQYFGPGTRLTVT.

The V gene is TRBV14, the J gene TRBJ2-1; TRBD2 matches at 9 bases. This CDR3 is built from 14 residues. Germline trimming cut 8 bases from V and 3 bases from J; bases unmatched to any gene: 5. Germline lookup yields CDR1 SGHDN and CDR2 FVKESK. The CDR3 region has the DNA TGTGCCAGCCGTAATAGCGGGAGCTACAATGAGCAGTTCTTC. Its protein is CASRNSGSYNEQFF.

The gene calls are TRBV6-5 and TRBJ1-6, with 12 nucleotides matching TRBD1. This CDR3 region has 14 residues. Per the germline V gene, CDR1 is MNHEY and CDR2 is SVGAGI. The trim removed 4 bases at V and 13 bases at J, leaving 5 bases unmatched. The CDR3 spells CASSFGTGGPPLHF. CDR3 bases: TGTGCCAGCAGTTTCGGGACAGGGGGCCCGCCCCTCCACTTT.

This sequence joins TRBV3-1 and TRBJ2-7; D perhaps matches TRBD2 (5 bases). V lost 4 bases to trimming and J lost 2 bases, with 15 bases between them. The CDR3 sequence is 15 residues long. CDR1 and CDR2 from the germline V gene are LGHDT and YNNKEL (reference sequence). The CDR3 here is CASSPPTGKTYEQYF. In DNA form, the CDR3 reads TGTGCCAGCAGCCCCCCGACCGGGAAAACCTACGAGCAGTACTTC.

The DNA for the CDR3 is TGCAGTGCCCCGTTCGGCCTCATCGGGGGCAATCAGCCCCAGCATTTT. Its translation is CSAPFGLIGGNQPQHF. The chain has TRBV20-1 and TRBJ1-5; D unresolved. This CDR3 comprises 16 residues. Germline values: CDR1 DFQATT, CDR2 SNEGSKA (reference sequence). Trimming pared 6 bases from V and 2 bases from J, leaving 20 bases between.